This TCR beta chain was captured in a study of blood T cells in healthy people across ages. Regarding the study as a whole: Per million T cells, the diversity of TCR beta decreased roughly linearly as age advanced.

Using a J-beta primer mix together with a sample-barcoded 5' primer, a second PCR was run for roughly 7 to 12 cycles. TCRdb re-called the 5' RACE reads with MiXCR, one entry per CDR3 protein. This sample has about 680,000 distinct CDR3 sequences, with roughly 49% found just once. Concerning this clonotype itself: Its target is not known.

The CDR3 consists of 15 residues. The ends lost 4 bases at V and 4 bases at J; junction bases unmatched: 7. Germline V CDR1 and CDR2: SGHTA, FQGNSA. The source is a woman aged 55-69 years in good health. Sequenced material: blood. The rearrangement links TRBV7-2 to TRBJ2-1, with TRBD2 matching over 7 bases. CDR3 region: CASSYEAGKYNEQFF. The CDR3 DNA reads TGTGCCAGCAGCTACGAAGCGGGGAAATACAATGAGCAGTTCTTC.